This T cell receptor beta chain was observed in a study of shared clonotypes between healthy human individuals. V lost 4 bases and J lost 1, with 14 bases in between. The CDR3 sequence is 15 residues long. From germline, CDR1 is SGHNT and CDR2 YYREEE (reference sequence). Repertoires were generated with immunoSEQ multiplex PCR, while TCRdb's copy carries only in-frame clones and drops some. The table has more than 2,000,000 clones, more than 90% seen once. This chain links TRBV5-4 with TRBJ1-1, with D uncertain. The clonotype was recovered from a man younger than 35 in good health. The sequencing sample was made of naive CD4+ T cells sorted from blood. The subset here: CD45RA+ positively selected. CDR3: CASSEIPTENTEAFF. CDR3 nucleotide sequence: TGTGCCAGCAGCGAGATTCCGACGGAGAACACTGAAGCTTTCTTT.